The 26 T cell receptor beta chains listed next were all sequenced from one sample in a study of T cell changes during pregnancy in multiple sclerosis. Libraries were prepared by immunoSEQ multiplex PCR; TCRdb keeps only in-frame clonotypes and omits some of them. There are approximately 90,000 clones in the sample; around 94% occur only once, and around 0.84% lies in the top ten. Sequences were derived from peripheral blood, sampled in the third trimester of pregnancy. The receptor source for this set is a female donor with multiple sclerosis, enrolled in a pregnancy study.

J is TRBJ1-1 and V is TRBV28; TRBD1 matches 9 bases. Germline CDR1 is MDHEN and CDR2 is SYDVKM. Trimming at V came to 5 bases and at J to 4 bases, leaving 14 bases not matched to a gene. The CDR3 consists of 17 residues. The CDR3 here is CASSAGPGTGLGTEAFF. In DNA, the CDR3 is TGTGCCAGCAGTGCCGGTCCGGGGACAGGGCTCGGCACTGAAGCTTTCTTT.

This chain connects TRBV4-1 to TRBJ2-1; 15 bases fit TRBD2. J was trimmed by 6 bases and V by 4 bases; bases with no gene match: 7. This CDR3 has 17 amino acids. Germline V lookup: CDR1 MGHRA, CDR2 YSYEKL. CDR3 nucleotide sequence: TGCGCCAGCAGCCGGGTACAGGGACTAGCGGGAGGCAATGAGCAGTTCTTC. Encoded protein: CASSRVQGLAGGNEQFF.

This rearrangement joins TRBV7-2 to TRBJ2-7; D gene uncertain. The CDR3 is made up of 14 amino acids. In germline, CDR1 is SGHTA, CDR2 FQGNSA. The V and J ends lost 4 bases and 3 bases respectively, with 13 bases between them. The chain's CDR3 is CASSSSSTRYEQYF. CDR3 bases: TGTGCCAGCAGCTCCTCGTCGACTCGCTACGAGCAGTACTTC. The complete variable domain, with remaining parts taken from reference TRBV7-2 and TRBJ2-7, reads GAGVSQSPSNKVTEKGKDVELRCDPISGHTALYWYRQSLGQGLEFLIYFQGNSAPDKSGLPSDRFSAERTGGSVSTLTIQRTQQEDSAVYLCASSSSSTRYEQYFGPGTRLTVT.

The V call is TRBV30, the J call TRBJ2-3; 10 bases match TRBD2. CDR1 and CDR2 (germline): GTSNPN, SVGIG (reference sequence). V lost 0 bases and J lost 4; bases outside the gene matches: 7. The CDR3 is 16 amino acids. CDR3 amino acids: CAWSVWPSGSSDTQYF. The CDR3 DNA follows: TGTGCCTGGAGTGTATGGCCTAGCGGGAGTTCAGATACGCAGTATTTT.

The V gene is TRBV18, the J gene TRBJ1-2; 7 bases agree with TRBD1. The CDR3 spans 16 residues. The junction had 12 bases not matched to a gene; V was cut back by 3 bases and J by 5 bases. CDR1 KGHSH and CDR2 LQKENI come from the germline V gene. The CDR3: CASSPSTGPSGYGYTF. In DNA form, the CDR3 reads TGTGCCAGCTCACCCTCGACAGGGCCCTCGGGATATGGCTACACCTTC.

The J gene is TRBJ1-2, the V gene TRBV6-1; D uncertain. Germline CDR1 MNHNS, CDR2 SASEGT. The germline V and J ends were trimmed by 1 base and 3 bases, with 12 bases remaining between them. The CDR3 covers 15 residues. The CDR3 loop is CASSEGYSADYGYTF. CDR3 DNA sequence: TGTGCCAGCAGTGAAGGGTATTCAGCGGACTATGGCTACACCTTC.

The rearrangement uses TRBV11-2 and TRBJ2-1; the D is unclear. V lost 6 bases and J lost 7, with 7 bases in between. CDR1 and CDR2 from the germline V gene are SGHAT and FQNNGV. The CDR3 spans 11 residues. The CDR3 DNA is TGTGCCAGCAGGCGCACTAATGAGCAGTTCTTC. Its translation is CASRRTNEQFF.

The rearrangement joins TRBV6-6 to TRBJ1-5; D uncertain. The CDR3 is 15 amino acids. The V gene's germline CDR1 is MNHNY and CDR2 SVGAGI (reference sequence). The V end was cut by 6 bases, the J end by 5 bases, with 17 bases between. For the CDR3, the DNA is TGTGCCAGCAGCCTCGAGGACGGGGATGATCAGCCCCAGCATTTT. Protein product: CASSLEDGDDQPQHF.

The chain has TRBV9 and TRBJ2-2; D unresolved. The CDR3 has 17 residues. V lost 4 bases and J lost 1, with 17 bases in between. Germline V gene data show CDR1 as SGDLS and CDR2 as YYNGEE. Written as DNA, the CDR3 is TGTGCCAGCAGCCTCCGAAGTACGGTTCTGAACACCGGGGAGCTGTTTTTT. This translates into CASSLRSTVLNTGELFF.

The rearrangement uses TRBV6-1 and TRBJ1-4; D gene uncertain. Germline CDR1 reads MNHNS; CDR2 reads SASEGT. The germline V and J ends were trimmed by 4 bases and 5 bases, with 8 bases remaining between them. CDR3 size: 13 residues. CDR3 sequence (DNA): TGTGCCAGCAGTGTAACAGTAAATGAAAAACTGTTTTTT. As protein: CASSVTVNEKLFF.

The chain is built from TRBV19 and TRBJ1-2; 8 nucleotides match TRBD1. The CDR3 consists of 14 residues. The V segment lost 6 bases and the J segment 2 bases; nucleotides outside the gene matches: 5. The V gene's germline CDR1 is LNHDA and CDR2 SQIVND (reference sequence). The CDR3: CASSPRDRNYGYTF. The CDR3 DNA follows: TGTGCCAGTAGCCCTCGGGACAGGAACTATGGCTACACCTTC.

The table lists this clone with a count of one. The V call is TRBV27, the J call TRBJ2-5, with D possibly matching TRBD2 (5 bases). CDR1 and CDR2 from the germline V gene are MNHEY and SMNVEV (reference sequence). V dropped 0 bases and J dropped 7 bases, with 6 bases sitting between them. The CDR3 totals 12 residues. The CDR3 DNA follows: TGTGCCAGCAGTTTATCGAGCGGGACCCAGTACTTC. Amino acids: CASSLSSGTQYF.

The chain is built from TRBV6-1 and TRBJ1-1; TRBD1 aligns across 10 bases. The junction had 4 bases not matched to a gene; V was cut back by 5 bases and J by 1 base. This CDR3 region has 15 residues. Per germline, CDR1 MNHNS and CDR2 SASEGT. CDR3: CASSRRQGANTEAFF. The CDR3 nucleotides are TGTGCCAGCAGTCGTCGACAGGGGGCGAACACTGAAGCTTTCTTT.

This clone was seen a single time. V usage is TRBV5-1 and J usage is TRBJ2-2; weak D call: TRBD2 (5 bases). This CDR3 comprises 16 residues. The germline V gene encodes CDR1 SGHRS and CDR2 YFSETQ. With 0 bases removed from V and 6 bases from J, the gap between germline ends came to 15 bases. The DNA for the CDR3 is TGCGCCAGCAGCTTGGTGCGGGTCAGGCGGGCCGGGGAGCTGTTTTTT. This translates into CASSLVRVRRAGELFF.

The CDR3 DNA is TGTGCCAGCAGTCCTGGGGAGTTCCCTGAAGCTTTCTTT. The encoded protein is CASSPGEFPEAFF. The rearrangement uses TRBV28 and TRBJ1-1; D ambiguous. This CDR3 contains 13 residues. Trimming took off 5 bases at V and 6 bases at J, with 13 bases between the two ends. CDR1 is MDHEN, CDR2 SYDVKM, per germline.

This clone was observed a few times. Distinct nucleotide sequences in the sample also encode this CDR3. The chain links TRBV27 to TRBJ1-1; D is ambiguous. The CDR3 sequence is 13 residues long. Germline CDR1 and CDR2: MNHEY and SMNVEV (reference sequence). Trimming removed 8 bases at V and 1 base at J, with 11 bases between. The CDR3 bases are TGTGCCAGCTCCTTCTCGGGGAACACTGAAGCTTTCTTT. Encoded protein: CASSFSGNTEAFF.

The CDR3 protein is CASSPSPLTSGRSGNTIYF. For the CDR3, the DNA is TGTGCCAGCAGTCCTTCGCCACTTACGAGCGGACGCTCTGGAAACACCATATATTTT. The chain employs TRBV27 and TRBJ1-3; D gene uncertain. In germline, CDR1 is MNHEY, CDR2 SMNVEV (reference sequence). V dropped 5 bases and J dropped 0 bases, with 23 bases sitting between them. CDR3 length: 19 residues.

The chain is built from TRBV4-3 and TRBJ2-6; no clear D gene. CDR1 is LGHNA and CDR2 is YSLEER in the germline V gene. V was cut by 0 bases and J by 2 bases, with 8 bases left in between. This CDR3 contains 16 residues. CDR3 amino acids: CASSQDLNTGANVLTF. Here the CDR3 DNA reads TGCGCCAGCAGCCAAGATCTGAACACTGGGGCCAACGTCCTGACTTTC.

The chain's CDR3 is CASSLGDQGAEQYF. In DNA, the CDR3 is TGCGCCAGCAGCTTGGGAGATCAGGGGGCCGAGCAGTACTTC. The chain uses TRBV5-1 and TRBJ2-7; 8 positions match TRBD1. With 0 bases clipped from V and 6 bases from J, the junction kept 5 bases outside the gene matches. Germline V gene data show CDR1 as SGHRS and CDR2 as YFSETQ. CDR3 size: 14 residues.

The genes are TRBV10-3 and TRBJ1-4, with D perhaps TRBD1 (6 bases). The CDR3 totals 15 residues. Germline V gene data show CDR1 as ENHRY and CDR2 as SYGVKD. V was clipped by 2 bases and J by 3 bases, with 10 bases between them. The CDR3: CAISENRAPNEKLFF. The CDR3 DNA follows: TGTGCCATCAGTGAGAACAGGGCTCCTAATGAAAAACTGTTTTTT.

The chain has TRBV7-6 and TRBJ2-1; 7 bases match TRBD2. Germline CDR1 is SGHVS and CDR2 is FNYEAQ. The CDR3 sequence is 18 residues long. The trim removed 2 bases at V and 0 bases at J, leaving 10 bases unmatched. CDR3: CASSLRAGVTISYNEQFF. The CDR3 DNA follows: TGTGCCAGCAGCTTACGGGCGGGAGTAACCATCTCCTACAATGAGCAGTTCTTC.

V is TRBV11-2 and J is TRBJ1-2; unclear D gene. Germline V lookup: CDR1 SGHAT, CDR2 FQNNGV. This CDR3 is 13 amino acids long. V gave up 5 bases and J gave up 4 bases, with 11 bases separating them. The CDR3 sequence is CASSPWSSYGYTF. The CDR3 DNA is TGTGCCAGCAGCCCTTGGAGCAGCTATGGCTACACCTTC.

CDR3 sequence reads: CAISDNLGVGNTEAFF. CDR3 nucleotide sequence: TGTGCCATCAGTGATAACCTAGGGGTGGGGAACACTGAAGCTTTCTTT. The rearrangement links TRBV10-3 to TRBJ1-1; perhaps TRBD1 as D (5 bases). The CDR3 spans 16 residues. Germline-derived CDR1 and CDR2 are ENHRY and SYGVKD. The ends were cut back, 3 bases at V and 1 base at J, with 15 bases in the middle.

This chain connects TRBV6-5 to TRBJ1-6; the match to TRBD1 covers 7 bases. Germline CDR1 reads MNHEY; CDR2 reads SVGAGI. V trimming: 6 bases; J trimming: 8 bases; junction bases outside the gene matches: 4. CDR3 length equals 13 residues. The CDR3 sequence is CASRRTGDSPLHF. Written as DNA, the CDR3 is TGTGCCAGCAGACGTACAGGGGATTCACCCCTCCACTTT.

The chain is built from TRBV5-1 and TRBJ1-5; 8 positions match TRBD1. V trimming: 4 bases; J trimming: 3 bases; junction bases outside the gene matches: 3. Germline lookup yields CDR1 SGHRS and CDR2 YFSETQ. The CDR3 runs to 14 residues. This chain's CDR3 is CASSTGQVNQPQHF. The CDR3 DNA follows: TGCGCCAGCAGCACGGGACAGGTCAATCAGCCCCAGCATTTT.

This sequence joins TRBV6-6 and TRBJ2-7; the D gene is possibly TRBD1 (6 bases). Germline values: CDR1 MNHNY, CDR2 SVGAGI (reference sequence). Between the trimmed V and J ends, which lost 4 bases and 9 bases, there was a span of 22 bases. The CDR3 loop spans 15 amino acids. The CDR3 spells CASSLIQGSTFGQYF. The CDR3 DNA is TGTGCCAGCAGTTTAATACAGGGATCTACCTTTGGGCAGTACTTC.